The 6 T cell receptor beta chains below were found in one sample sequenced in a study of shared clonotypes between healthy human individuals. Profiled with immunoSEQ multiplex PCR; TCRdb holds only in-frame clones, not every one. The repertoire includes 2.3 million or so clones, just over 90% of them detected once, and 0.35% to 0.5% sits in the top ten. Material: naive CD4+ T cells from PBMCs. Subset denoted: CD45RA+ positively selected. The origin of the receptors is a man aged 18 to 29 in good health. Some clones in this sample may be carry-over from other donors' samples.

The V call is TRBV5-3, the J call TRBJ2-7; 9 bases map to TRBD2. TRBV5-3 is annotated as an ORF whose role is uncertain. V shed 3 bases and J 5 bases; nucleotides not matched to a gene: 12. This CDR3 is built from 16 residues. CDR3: CARSWGLAGVIDEQYF. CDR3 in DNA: TGTGCCAGAAGCTGGGGGTTAGCGGGAGTCATCGACGAGCAGTACTTC.

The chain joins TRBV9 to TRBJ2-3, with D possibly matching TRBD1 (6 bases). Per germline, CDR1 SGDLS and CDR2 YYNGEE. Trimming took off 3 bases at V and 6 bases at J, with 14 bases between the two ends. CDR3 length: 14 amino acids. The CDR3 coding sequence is TGTGCCAGCAGCGAGGGGGTGTTGTTGGATACGCAGTATTTT. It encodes CASSEGVLLDTQYF.

Written as DNA, the CDR3 is TGTGCCAGCAGCCTGATCCGGACCGCGGGGACTGAAGCTTTCTTT. It yields the protein CASSLIRTAGTEAFF. This chain connects TRBV11-2 to TRBJ1-1; no clear D gene. There are 15 residues in the CDR3. CDR1 is SGHAT, CDR2 FQNNGV, per germline. Between the trimmed V and J ends, which lost 5 bases and 5 bases, there was a span of 18 bases.

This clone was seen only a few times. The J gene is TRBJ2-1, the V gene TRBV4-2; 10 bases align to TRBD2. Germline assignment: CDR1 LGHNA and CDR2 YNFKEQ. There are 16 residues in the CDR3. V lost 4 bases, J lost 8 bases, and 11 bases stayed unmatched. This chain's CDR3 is CASSRPQREGVYEQFF. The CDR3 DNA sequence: TGTGCCAGCAGCCGACCCCAGCGGGAGGGCGTGTATGAGCAGTTCTTC.

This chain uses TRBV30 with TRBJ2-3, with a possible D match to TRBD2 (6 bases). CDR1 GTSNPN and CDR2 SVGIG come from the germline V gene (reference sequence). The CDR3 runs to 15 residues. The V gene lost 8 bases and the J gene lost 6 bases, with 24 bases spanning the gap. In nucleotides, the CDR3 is TGTGCCCAACGCCGCGGGGCAGTCCCGCGGGATACGCAGTATTTT. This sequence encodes CAQRRGAVPRDTQYF.

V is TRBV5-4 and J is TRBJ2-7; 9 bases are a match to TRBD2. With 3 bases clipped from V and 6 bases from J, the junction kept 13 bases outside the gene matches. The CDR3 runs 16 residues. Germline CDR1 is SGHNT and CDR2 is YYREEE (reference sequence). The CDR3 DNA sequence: TGTGCCAGCAGCTCTAATTTTGCGGGAGGGGCTCGCGAGCAGTACTTC. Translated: CASSSNFAGGAREQYF.